Each of the 11 T cell receptor beta chains below was sequenced from the same sample in a study of beta chain features in type 1 diabetes. Overall study findings and caveats: Shorter TCRB CDR3s, moderately but significantly so, were found in Type 1 diabetes patients in all four CD4+ subsets.

Since all of the isolated RNA was reverse transcribed, expressed TCRB transcripts were what got sequenced. Clones were sequenced by immunoSEQ multiplex PCR, and TCRdb holds only the in-frame ones, with some missing. The sample carries a few hundred thousand clones, roughly 9.8% recorded once. Antigens of these TCRs are unknown. The specimen was central memory CD4+ T cells from blood. The receptors here all came from a man aged 30 to 39 with type 1 diabetes.

This clone was seen only a few times. The chain links TRBV6-6 to TRBJ2-2, with D possibly TRBD2 on 7 matching bases. Trimming left V 7 bases short and J 7 bases short, with 16 bases between. CDR3 length: 14 residues. Germline CDR1 reads MNHNY; CDR2 reads SVGAGI (reference sequence). The CDR3 is CASTPQGGGGELFF. The CDR3 DNA sequence: TGTGCCAGCACCCCCCAGGGAGGGGGCGGGGAGCTGTTTTTT.

V is TRBV5-6 and J is TRBJ2-1; TRBD1 matches 8 bases. The CDR3 has 15 residues. Per the germline V gene, CDR1 is SGHDT and CDR2 is YYEEEE. V gave up 0 bases and J gave up 6 bases; unmatched junction bases: 5. CDR3 loop: CASSLGTGSLNEQFF. The DNA of the CDR3 is TGTGCCAGCAGCTTGGGGACAGGGTCACTCAATGAGCAGTTCTTC.

This clone was detected ten times or more. The chain uses TRBV18 and TRBJ2-7; D might be TRBD2 (6 bases). CDR3 size: 14 residues. The germline CDR1 and CDR2 sequences are KGHSH and LQKENI. V shed 5 bases and J shed 0 bases, with 11 bases lying between them. CDR3 in DNA: TGTGCCAGCTCATCGGGACTGGTCTCCTACGAGCAGTACTTC. It specifies CASSSGLVSYEQYF.

This clone was found many times. The rearrangement uses TRBV29-1 and TRBJ2-4, with 9 bases identical to TRBD2. The germline V gene encodes CDR1 SQVTM and CDR2 ANQGSEA. The J segment lost 15 bases and the V segment lost 1 base, leaving 4 bases of the junction unmatched. The CDR3 has 11 residues. CDR3 DNA: TGCAGCGTTGAAGGCCTAGCGGGAAGGTACTTC. It yields the protein CSVEGLAGRYF.

The sample holds a few counts of this clone. This chain joins TRBV7-6 and TRBJ2-1, with 8 bases identical to TRBD1. Looked up from germline, CDR1 is SGHVS and CDR2 is FNYEAQ. J was trimmed by 4 bases and V by 5 bases; bases with no gene match: 4. The CDR3 consists of 14 residues. The CDR3 DNA sequence: TGTGCCAGCAGCCCAGGGGGCGCATACAATGAGCAGTTCTTC. Translation: CASSPGGAYNEQFF.

The chain links TRBV27 to TRBJ2-7; 8 positions agree with TRBD2. The V and J ends lost 6 bases and 1 base, in that order; junction bases with no gene match: 8. The CDR3 totals 15 residues. Germline CDR1 MNHEY, CDR2 SMNVEV (reference sequence). CDR3 sequence reads: CASSGPERGSYEQYF. CDR3 bases: TGTGCCAGCAGCGGGCCGGAGCGGGGGTCCTACGAGCAGTACTTC.

In its sample, this clone was seen a few times. The rearrangement joins TRBV5-4 to TRBJ2-3; 10 bases fit TRBD1. Germline loops: CDR1 SGHNT, CDR2 YYREEE (reference sequence). CDR3 length: 16 amino acids. The V and J ends lost 4 bases and 2 bases, in that order; junction bases with no gene match: 7. In DNA, the CDR3 is TGTGCCAGCAGCCCAGACAGGGGGCTTTACACAGATACGCAGTATTTT. It is translated as CASSPDRGLYTDTQYF.

The genes are TRBV9 and TRBJ1-4, with 12 bases that match TRBD1. Germline CDR1 is SGDLS and CDR2 is YYNGEE. The CDR3 covers 15 residues. V trimming: 2 bases; J trimming: 8 bases; junction bases outside the gene matches: 4. The CDR3 loop is CASSVGTGGGEKLFF. In nucleotides, the CDR3 is TGTGCCAGCAGCGTGGGGACAGGGGGCGGAGAAAAACTGTTTTTT.

This chain connects TRBV6-6 to TRBJ1-2; 7 bases align to TRBD1. The germline CDR1 and CDR2 sequences are MNHNY and SVGAGI (reference sequence). The CDR3 runs to 13 residues. V shed 10 bases and J 4 bases; nucleotides not matched to a gene: 9. CDR3 residues: CAIRPQGSYGYTF. The CDR3 region has the DNA TGTGCCATCAGACCACAGGGGAGCTATGGCTACACCTTC.

CDR3 sequence (DNA): TGCGCCAGCAGCTCCCAACTCCCGGGACAGGGAGCTTTCTTT. Its protein is CASSSQLPGQGAFF. The rearrangement joins TRBV5-1 to TRBJ1-1; 9 positions match TRBD1. Trimming removed 3 bases from V and 10 bases from J; junction bases left unmatched: 10. Germline V lookup: CDR1 SGHRS, CDR2 YFSETQ. The CDR3 is 14 residues long.

This clone was recorded a few times. The chain links TRBV6-1 to TRBJ2-7; D not certain. V lost 1 base and J 6 bases, leaving 10 bases between the germline ends. The germline V gene has CDR1 MNHNS and CDR2 SASEGT. The CDR3 is 13 amino acids. DNA of the CDR3: TGTGCCAGCAGTGAAGAGCCAGGTGGCGAGCAGTACTTC. This gives the protein CASSEEPGGEQYF.